This T cell receptor (beta chain) originates from a study of T cells in Graves' hyperthyroidism and ophthalmopathy. This clonotype showed up many times. TCR beta CDR3 sequences were amplified from RNA transcripts. During a first-round RT-PCR of the TCR CDR3, the HTBI primer set was used. TCRdb redid the calling of the multiplex PCR reads with MiXCR, one entry per CDR3 protein. The repertoire holds nearly 250,000 distinct CDR3 sequences, with around 24% as singletons. Subjects with ophthalmopathy showed a Clinical Activity Score no lower than 3, a NOSPECS grade no lower than 4, and a duration shorter than 3 months. Trimming removed 5 bases from V and 6 bases from J, with 19 bases in between. The CDR3 consists of 15 residues. Germline CDR1 PRHDT, CDR2 FYEKMQ (reference sequence).

The chain couples TRBV13 to TRBJ2-5; D perhaps matches TRBD2 (5 bases). Material: blood. The receptor comes from a woman aged 40 to 50 with Graves' ophthalmopathy. CDR3 region: CASSPPSGNLKTQYF. The CDR3 DNA follows: TGTGCCAGCAGCCCCCCGTCCGGGAACCTTAAGACCCAGTACTTC.